This paragraph covers one T cell receptor beta chain sequence. This CDR3 comprises 14 residues. V was cut by 7 bases and J by 6 bases, with 16 bases left in between. Looked up from germline, CDR1 is LNHDA and CDR2 is SQIVND (reference sequence). The record originates from a study of blood T cell repertoires in COVID-19. As processed by the authors: For nucleated cells, counts were estimated from reference gene primer amplification. Some clones are missing from TCRdb's copy, which holds only in-frame ones; the method was immunoSEQ multiplex PCR. V, J and clone size reflect that table, while D and trimming were determined from the DNA. The sample includes roughly 70,000 clones, about four fifths of them seen just once.

The chain has TRBV19 and TRBJ1-5; D perhaps matches TRBD1 (5 bases). The TCR sequence derives from a human donor in a cohort sampled during active COVID-19. Specimen: peripheral blood. CDR3 protein: CASTSGGGTQPQHF. The CDR3 DNA reads TGTGCCAGTACCTCTGGGGGGGGTACTCAGCCCCAGCATTTT.